The 21 T cell receptor beta chains in this list originate from one sample, sequenced in a study of vaccination effects on CD4 cells after COVID-19. Assay used: immunoSEQ multiplex PCR; TCRdb lists only in-frame clones, some missing. The sample contains about 45,000 clones, roughly 72% of which appear only once. Subsequent to a culture period of roughly 11 days, CD4+ T cells were isolated. These receptors are not linked to any known antigen. This sample comprised CD4+ T cells from PBMCs cultured without peptide, obtained before COVID-19 vaccination. Receptors were obtained from a human donor who had a prior SARS-CoV-2 infection.

This clone has a handful of counts. The genes are TRBV5-6 and TRBJ1-1; D is perhaps TRBD1 (6 bases). The CDR3 is 14 residues long. Germline lookup yields CDR1 SGHDT and CDR2 YYEEEE. V was shortened by 4 bases and J by 5 bases, with 15 bases between the two germline ends. CDR3 DNA: TGTGCCAGCAGCGGCCGGGACAAGAGGACTGAAGCTTTCTTT. It yields the protein CASSGRDKRTEAFF.

The V call is TRBV2, the J call TRBJ1-1; D unresolved. The germline CDR1 and CDR2 sequences are SNHLY and FYNNEI. Deletions cut 4 bases from V and 4 bases from J, with 7 bases between. CDR3 size: 12 residues. DNA for the CDR3: TGTGCCAGCAGTGGGGATTCCACTGAAGCTTTCTTT. Protein sequence: CASSGDSTEAFF.

J is TRBJ2-7 and V is TRBV28; D is possibly TRBD1 (5 bases). Germline assignment: CDR1 MDHEN and CDR2 SYDVKM. V gave up 3 bases and J gave up 10 bases, with 16 bases separating them. The CDR3 runs 13 residues. DNA of the CDR3: TGTGCCAGCAGTTTCCGACCAACCAGGGTCCAGTACTTC. Translated, it gives CASSFRPTRVQYF.

This rearrangement joins TRBV5-4 to TRBJ1-2; TRBD1 matches at 7 bases. In germline, CDR1 is SGHNT, CDR2 YYREEE (reference sequence). The CDR3 length is 18 residues. Trimming at V came to 2 bases and at J to 3 bases, leaving 16 bases not matched to a gene. The CDR3 spells CASSLYRGSWGGDYGYTF. In nucleotides, the CDR3 is TGTGCCAGCAGCTTATACAGGGGAAGTTGGGGGGGTGACTATGGCTACACCTTC.

CDR3 residues: CASSQAPRAYNYGYTF. As DNA, the CDR3 is TGTGCCAGCAGCCAAGCCCCCAGGGCATATAACTATGGCTACACCTTC. The chain is built from TRBV3-1 (or the pseudogene TRBV3-2) and TRBJ1-2, with D perhaps TRBD1 (5 bases). CDR1 is LGHDT, CDR2 YNNKEL, per germline (reference sequence). The CDR3 is 16 residues long. V dropped 1 base and J dropped 1 base, with 13 bases sitting between them.

The chain links TRBV7-2 to TRBJ2-3; 8 bases are a match to TRBD1. Germline CDR1 reads SGHTA; CDR2 reads FQGNSA. CDR3 length: 14 amino acids. Trimming cost V 4 bases and J 2 bases; bases outside gene matches: 2. CDR3 coding DNA: TGTGCCAGCAGCTGGACAGGGCCCACAGATACGCAGTATTTT. Translating it yields CASSWTGPTDTQYF.

The rearrangement uses TRBV30 and TRBJ1-1; a possible D gene is TRBD1 (6 bases). The CDR3 has 15 residues. Trimming left V 2 bases short and J 6 bases short, with 19 bases between. Per the germline V gene, CDR1 is GTSNPN and CDR2 is SVGIG (reference sequence). CDR3 in amino acids: CAWSRKGEGGAEAFF. The CDR3 bases are TGTGCCTGGAGTCGAAAAGGAGAGGGGGGAGCTGAAGCTTTCTTT.

The CDR3 protein is CASSRTGGEGYTF. In nucleotides, the CDR3 is TGTGCCAGCAGTCGAACAGGGGGAGAGGGCTACACCTTC. The chain has TRBV28 and TRBJ1-2; 8 bases match TRBD1. CDR3 length equals 13 residues. From germline, CDR1 is MDHEN and CDR2 SYDVKM. The V and J ends lost 5 bases and 8 bases, in that order; junction bases with no gene match: 7.

This chain connects TRBV11-1 to TRBJ2-3; the match to TRBD2 covers 12 bases. V shed 1 base, J shed 4 bases, and the junction held 3 bases outside the gene matches. CDR1 SGHAT and CDR2 FQDESV come from the germline V gene (reference sequence). This CDR3 has 16 residues. CDR3 amino acids: CASSLDLAGGPDTQYF. For the CDR3, the DNA is TGTGCCAGCAGCTTAGATCTAGCGGGGGGGCCAGATACGCAGTATTTT.

The rearrangement joins TRBV20-1 to TRBJ2-5; D ambiguous. The germline gives CDR1 DFQATT, CDR2 SNEGSKA (reference sequence). Trimming cost V 3 bases and J 5 bases, with 13 bases left between them. This CDR3 spans 13 amino acids. CDR3 DNA: TGCAGTGCTAGTCGACCAGACTTGGAGACCCAGTACTTC. Translation gives CSASRPDLETQYF.

The rearrangement uses TRBV5-1 and TRBJ1-3; 7 bases are a match to TRBD1. This CDR3 region has 15 residues. In germline, CDR1 is SGHRS, CDR2 YFSETQ. V lost 2 bases and J lost 4; bases outside the gene matches: 6. CDR3 nucleotides: TGCGCCAGCAGCTTTTCTCAGGGGGGCGGAAACACCATATATTTT. This encodes CASSFSQGGGNTIYF.

This chain uses TRBV2 with TRBJ1-5; weak D call: TRBD1 (5 bases). V was shortened by 4 bases and J by 7 bases, with 17 bases between the two germline ends. This CDR3 has 15 residues. Germline lookup yields CDR1 SNHLY and CDR2 FYNNEI. The CDR3 sequence is CASSGEGGAGQPQHF. In nucleotides, the CDR3 is TGTGCCAGCAGTGGGGAAGGAGGGGCTGGGCAGCCCCAGCATTTT.

This chain connects TRBV2 to TRBJ1-2; tentative D call: TRBD1 (5 bases). In germline, CDR1 is SNHLY, CDR2 FYNNEI. CDR3 length equals 16 residues. Trimming shortened V by 0 bases and J by 4 bases, and 15 bases separated the two germline ends. The CDR3 is CASSEAWSLRGYGYTF. DNA of the CDR3: TGTGCCAGCAGTGAAGCCTGGTCCCTTAGGGGCTATGGCTACACCTTC.

The chain has TRBV9 and TRBJ1-2; unclear D gene. CDR3 size: 14 residues. Trimming took 0 bases from V and 4 from J, leaving 10 bases between them. Germline V gene data show CDR1 as SGDLS and CDR2 as YYNGEE. The CDR3 region has the DNA TGTGCCAGCAGCGTAGATGAAGGGCTCTATGGCTACACCTTC. Its translation: CASSVDEGLYGYTF.

This clone was recorded once. The CDR3: CASSQGGLTQETQYF. The CDR3 DNA sequence: TGTGCCAGCAGCCAAGGTGGCCTGACCCAAGAGACCCAGTACTTC. The V and J genes are TRBV4-2 and TRBJ2-5; D gene ambiguous. In germline, CDR1 is LGHNA, CDR2 YNFKEQ. The V and J ends lost 1 base and 1 base respectively, with 10 bases between them. This CDR3 contains 15 residues.

In this sample, this clone turned up once. The chain joins TRBV7-9 to TRBJ2-1, with 9 bases identical to TRBD2. Germline CDR1 is SEHNR and CDR2 is FQNEAQ (reference sequence). The CDR3 is 15 amino acids. Losses at the gene ends were 3 bases for V and 4 bases for J; bases not matched to a gene: 4. CDR3 DNA: TGTGCCAGCAGCTTTTGGGCGGGAGGGTACAATGAGCAGTTCTTC. Protein product: CASSFWAGGYNEQFF.

This clone turned up a few times. This sequence joins TRBV6-6 and TRBJ1-2; 8 nucleotides line up with TRBD1. This CDR3 comprises 12 residues. Trimming took 8 bases from V and 2 from J; bases not matched to a gene: 1. CDR1 is MNHNY, CDR2 SVGAGI, per germline (reference sequence). The CDR3 DNA follows: TGTGCCAGCTGGACAGGGAACTATGGCTACACCTTC. Its translation: CASWTGNYGYTF.

This clone has a handful of counts. The gene calls are TRBV19 and TRBJ1-1, with no clear D. The V end was cut by 7 bases, the J end by 6 bases, with 12 bases between. Germline lookup yields CDR1 LNHDA and CDR2 SQIVND (reference sequence). The length of the CDR3 is 12 residues. This chain's CDR3 is CASKIGGSEAFF. CDR3 coding DNA: TGTGCCAGTAAAATCGGAGGCTCTGAAGCTTTCTTT.

This clone was detected a few times. V usage is TRBV11-3 and J usage is TRBJ2-7; perhaps TRBD2 as D (5 bases). Germline loops: CDR1 SGHNT, CDR2 YENEEA. The CDR3 consists of 13 residues. Trimming took 2 bases from V and 4 from J, leaving 9 bases between them. CDR3: CASSLREQYEQYF. The CDR3 DNA is TGTGCCAGCAGCTTACGGGAACAGTACGAGCAGTACTTC.

The chain joins TRBV5-4 to TRBJ2-5, with TRBD2 as a possible D gene (5 bases). The germline V gene has CDR1 SGHNT and CDR2 YYREEE (reference sequence). This CDR3 is built from 16 residues. V was trimmed by 3 bases and J by 2 bases, leaving 17 bases between them. CDR3 sequence reads: CASSSRGRGRQETQYF. CDR3 sequence (DNA): TGTGCCAGCAGCTCACGGGGTCGGGGAAGGCAAGAGACCCAGTACTTC.

This chain links TRBV7-6 with TRBJ1-2, with TRBD1 identical over 7 bases. Germline V lookup: CDR1 SGHVS, CDR2 FNYEAQ. V shed 5 bases, J shed 6 bases, and the junction held 15 bases outside the gene matches. This CDR3 spans 16 amino acids. The CDR3: CASSPLDPDRVHGYTF. The CDR3 coding sequence is TGTGCCAGCAGCCCCCTCGACCCAGACAGGGTTCATGGCTACACCTTC.